One and the same sample provided the 9 T cell receptor beta chains below, sequenced in a study of early stage breast cancer tumors. Sequencing was performed with immunoSEQ multiplex PCR; in TCRdb, only in-frame clones are kept and a portion is missing. The sample holds about 53,000 clones, around nine tenths seen once. What was sequenced was blood. All receptors derive from a person aged 65-85 years with breast cancer.

This chain uses TRBV4-1 with TRBJ1-2; the match to TRBD1 covers 8 bases. This CDR3 is 14 amino acids long. After removal of 0 bases from V and 8 bases from J, the junction contained 5 bases not matched to a gene. Germline CDR1 reads MGHRA; CDR2 reads YSYEKL. CDR3 residues: CASSQETGVGGYTF. CDR3 nucleotides: TGCGCCAGCAGCCAAGAGACAGGGGTGGGGGGCTACACCTTC.

The genes are TRBV6-5 and TRBJ1-6; 12 nucleotides match TRBD1. CDR1 and CDR2 (germline): MNHEY, SVGAGI. This CDR3 has 16 amino acids. V shed 1 base, J shed 10 bases, and the junction held 5 bases outside the gene matches. The CDR3 DNA reads TGTGCCAGCAGTTACTTAGGGACAGGGGGCGAATCACCCCTCCACTTT. Translated, it gives CASSYLGTGGESPLHF.

The chain joins TRBV7-9 to TRBJ2-5; a possible D gene is TRBD1 (5 bases). V was pared by 1 base and J by 2 bases, with 14 bases between. Germline V gene lookup returns CDR1 SEHNR and CDR2 FQNEAQ (reference sequence). CDR3 length: 16 residues. The CDR3 DNA is TGTGCCAGCAGCTTAGTCCCCAGCTCAGGGCAAGAGACCCAGTACTTC. As protein: CASSLVPSSGQETQYF.

The rearrangement links TRBV25-1 to TRBJ1-1, with D possibly matching TRBD1 (5 bases). Germline V lookup: CDR1 MGHDK, CDR2 SYGVNS. The length of the CDR3 is 15 residues. V lost 0 bases to trimming and J lost 7 bases, with 15 bases between them. In DNA form, the CDR3 reads TGTGCCAGCAGTGAATACCGCGGGGGGTCGGGTGAAGCTTTCTTT. Amino acids: CASSEYRGGSGEAFF.

This clone has only a few counts. This sequence joins TRBV7-2 and TRBJ2-5, with D hard to call. Trimming took 4 bases from V and 5 from J, leaving 14 bases between them. From germline, CDR1 is SGHTA and CDR2 FQGNSA. The CDR3 has 14 residues. Here the CDR3 DNA reads TGTGCCAGCAGCTACGGCGGAGTCGCCGAGACCCAGTACTTC. Translation gives CASSYGGVAETQYF.

The rearrangement links TRBV5-4 to TRBJ2-3; perhaps TRBD1 as D (5 bases). Trimming took off 4 bases at V and 7 bases at J, with 13 bases between the two ends. The CDR3 contains 13 residues. CDR1 SGHNT and CDR2 YYREEE come from the germline V gene (reference sequence). CDR3 in amino acids: CASSPLPGNTQYF. CDR3 coding DNA: TGTGCCAGCAGCCCCCTCCCAGGGAATACGCAGTATTTT.

This chain connects TRBV15 to TRBJ1-1; 12 bases match TRBD1. Per germline, CDR1 LNHNV and CDR2 YYDKDF (reference sequence). This CDR3 has 14 residues. V was pared by 3 bases and J by 10 bases, with 6 bases of the junction left unmatched. CDR3 sequence reads: CATSRGGQGAAAFF. Here the CDR3 DNA reads TGTGCCACCAGCAGGGGGGGACAGGGGGCTGCAGCTTTCTTT.

The chain recombines TRBV28 with TRBJ1-5; the D is unclear. Trimming took 2 bases from V and 2 from J, leaving 7 bases between them. CDR1 and CDR2 (germline): MDHEN, SYDVKM. This CDR3 is 14 amino acids long. CDR3 loop: CASSLRVGNQPQHF. As DNA, the CDR3 is TGTGCCAGCAGTTTACGCGTTGGCAATCAGCCCCAGCATTTT.

CDR3 bases: TGTGCCTTAGGACAGGGGACGGATCAGCCCCAGCATTTT. It translates to CALGQGTDQPQHF. The V gene is TRBV30, the J gene TRBJ1-5; 9 nucleotides align to TRBD1. The trim removed 7 bases at V and 5 bases at J, leaving 6 bases unmatched. The CDR3 length is 13 residues. CDR1 is GTSNPN, CDR2 SVGIG, per germline (reference sequence).